These 22 T cell receptor beta chains were all obtained from the same sample, sequenced in a study of OX40 agonist ivuxolimab in advanced cancers. The repertoire was sequenced with immunoSEQ multiplex PCR; TCRdb's copy has only in-frame clones and lacks some. There are around 97,000 clones in the sample; under 85% occur only once, and around 5.5% lies in the top ten. This specimen consisted of CD4+ or CD8+ T cells sorted from blood, obtained in a trial of the OX40 agonist ivuxolimab. The receptors stem from an adult with an advanced solid tumor such as melanoma, head and neck, liver or kidney cancer.

CDR3 in amino acids: CASSSHSGSSSYNEQFF. In DNA form, the CDR3 reads TGCGCCAGCAGCTCCCATAGCGGAAGTAGCTCCTACAATGAGCAGTTCTTC. The chain joins TRBV5-1 to TRBJ2-1; tentatively, D is TRBD2 (6 bases). V was pared by 3 bases and J by 0 bases, with 16 bases between. This CDR3 is 17 amino acids long. Germline V gene sequence: CDR1 SGHRS, CDR2 YFSETQ.

This chain connects TRBV2 to TRBJ1-5, with 8 bases fitting TRBD1. From germline, CDR1 is SNHLY and CDR2 FYNNEI. J was trimmed by 0 bases and V by 4 bases; bases with no gene match: 8. The CDR3 length is 17 residues. CDR3 protein: CASSGWPGGYSNQPQHF. The CDR3 bases are TGTGCCAGCAGTGGGTGGCCAGGGGGCTATAGCAATCAGCCCCAGCATTTT.

V gene TRBV5-1 combines with J gene TRBJ1-3, with D possibly TRBD1 on 5 matching bases. V was pared by 4 bases and J by 4 bases, with 15 bases between. CDR3 length: 15 amino acids. Germline values: CDR1 SGHRS, CDR2 YFSETQ. In DNA, the CDR3 is TGCGCCAGCAGCACCGCCGGGGGGGACGGAAACACCATATATTTT. This sequence encodes CASSTAGGDGNTIYF.

This clone came up once. This chain uses TRBV18 with TRBJ1-3, with 7 nucleotides matching TRBD1. The CDR3 has 18 residues. V trimming: 3 bases; J trimming: 0 bases; junction bases outside the gene matches: 11. Germline CDR1 is KGHSH and CDR2 is LQKENI. The CDR3 DNA is TGTGCCAGCTCACCTTATCAAGGGGGCCCTTACTCTGGAAACACCATATATTTT. This encodes CASSPYQGGPYSGNTIYF.

V usage is TRBV4-1 and J usage is TRBJ2-3, with 8 bases fitting TRBD2. V was clipped by 2 bases and J by 1 base; unmatched bases: 8. The CDR3 spans 17 residues. The germline V gene has CDR1 MGHRA and CDR2 YSYEKL. The CDR3 DNA reads TGCGCCAGCAGCCAACCCGTTAGCGGGGAGCGCACAGATACGCAGTATTTT. Amino acids: CASSQPVSGERTDTQYF.

V and J are TRBV5-6 and TRBJ2-3, with D possibly matching TRBD1 (5 bases). CDR1 is SGHDT, CDR2 YYEEEE, per germline. Trimming removed 4 bases from V and 0 bases from J, with 9 bases in between. The CDR3 contains 14 residues. The CDR3 sequence: CASSQGHSTDTQYF. DNA for the CDR3: TGTGCCAGCAGCCAAGGACATAGCACAGATACGCAGTATTTT.

This chain connects TRBV6-4 to TRBJ2-7; 7 positions match TRBD2. Germline CDR1 reads MRHNA; CDR2 reads SNTAGT. CDR3 length: 14 amino acids. The ends lost 5 bases at V and 1 base at J; junction bases unmatched: 5. The CDR3 DNA reads as TGTGCCAGCAGTCCTTTCGGGGGGTCCTACGAGCAGTACTTC. Amino acid sequence: CASSPFGGSYEQYF.

V usage is TRBV4-3 and J usage is TRBJ2-7; 7 nucleotides line up with TRBD2. This CDR3 comprises 16 residues. V was clipped by 0 bases and J by 2 bases; unmatched bases: 7. CDR1 is LGHNA and CDR2 is YSLEER in the germline V gene. The CDR3 loop is CASSQDWGGAAYEQYF. CDR3 nucleotide sequence: TGCGCCAGCAGCCAAGATTGGGGGGGAGCGGCCTACGAGCAGTACTTC.

In its sample, this clone was seen a few times. The chain employs TRBV7-2 and TRBJ1-5; 7 nucleotides line up with TRBD1. Germline V gene data show CDR1 as SGHTA and CDR2 as FQGNSA. The CDR3 is made up of 13 amino acids. With 5 bases clipped from V and 6 bases from J, the junction kept 4 bases outside the gene matches. As DNA, the CDR3 is TGTGCCAGCAGCACGCAGGGGGGTCAGCCCCAGCATTTT. Translation: CASSTQGGQPQHF.

The V gene is TRBV5-6, the J gene TRBJ2-4; D gene uncertain. Germline V gene sequence: CDR1 SGHDT, CDR2 YYEEEE. Trimming took 2 bases from V and 0 from J, leaving 9 bases between them. This CDR3 is 15 amino acids long. DNA of the CDR3: TGTGCCAGCAGCTTCGGATCACTAGCCAAAAACATTCAGTACTTC. Translated: CASSFGSLAKNIQYF.

The rearrangement links TRBV5-6 to TRBJ2-7; D not certain. Germline V gives CDR1 SGHDT, CDR2 YYEEEE. CDR3 size: 12 residues. V dropped 4 bases and J dropped 9 bases, with 14 bases sitting between them. The CDR3 sequence is CASSQPSSGQYF. For the CDR3, the DNA is TGTGCCAGCAGCCAGCCCTCTTCCGGGCAGTACTTC.

The chain employs TRBV6-1 and TRBJ2-5; TRBD1 aligns across 9 bases. With V trimmed by 4 bases and J by 6 bases, 12 bases remained unmatched. The length of the CDR3 is 16 residues. Germline V gives CDR1 MNHNS, CDR2 SASEGT. CDR3 in amino acids: CASSGFRDRVEKTQYF. CDR3 DNA sequence: TGTGCCAGCAGTGGCTTCCGGGACAGGGTTGAGAAGACCCAGTACTTC.

CDR3 amino acids: CASSHGDSLYEQYF. The DNA for the CDR3 is TGTGCCAGCAGCCACGGCGACAGTCTCTACGAGCAGTACTTC. V usage is TRBV11-2 and J usage is TRBJ2-7; D might be TRBD1 (5 bases). The germline gives CDR1 SGHAT, CDR2 FQNNGV. The CDR3 is 14 amino acids. The V end lost 5 bases, the J end lost 3 bases, and 14 bases lay between the germline ends.

The chain carries TRBV5-1 and TRBJ1-6; D unresolved. Germline-derived CDR1 and CDR2 are SGHRS and YFSETQ. V was pared by 4 bases and J by 10 bases, with 12 bases between. The CDR3 covers 13 residues. The CDR3 loop reads CASSQDPRSPLHF. The DNA of the CDR3 is TGCGCCAGCAGCCAAGACCCTCGGTCACCCCTCCACTTT.

The rearrangement joins TRBV6-5 to TRBJ2-7; the match to TRBD1 covers 7 bases. Looked up from germline, CDR1 is MNHEY and CDR2 is SVGAGI. The CDR3 extends over 15 amino acids. Germline trimming cut 9 bases from V and 5 bases from J; bases unmatched to any gene: 16. CDR3 DNA sequence: TGTGCCAGTCCCCCCCCCAACAGGGGTCGAGACGAGCAGTACTTC. It codes for CASPPPNRGRDEQYF.

The gene calls are TRBV6-1 and TRBJ2-2; D is possibly TRBD1 (6 bases). This CDR3 comprises 15 residues. V was shortened by 6 bases and J by 1 base, with 12 bases between the two germline ends. Germline values: CDR1 MNHNS, CDR2 SASEGT. The CDR3 bases are TGTGCCAGCAGAGCCCTACAGGGGAACACCGGGGAGCTGTTTTTT. This codes for CASRALQGNTGELFF.

The V and J genes are TRBV9 and TRBJ2-5; 8 positions agree with TRBD1. This CDR3 spans 14 amino acids. Per germline, CDR1 SGDLS and CDR2 YYNGEE. The ends lost 2 bases at V and 5 bases at J; junction bases unmatched: 5. CDR3: CASSVSGGGETQYF. As DNA, the CDR3 is TGTGCCAGCAGCGTTTCAGGGGGCGGGGAGACCCAGTACTTC.

J is TRBJ1-2 and V is TRBV5-1; 12 bases line up with TRBD1. Germline V gives CDR1 SGHRS, CDR2 YFSETQ. V lost 4 bases to trimming and J lost 0 bases; unmatched junction nucleotides: 7. The CDR3 runs 17 residues. The chain's CDR3 is CASSPGTGGTANYGYTF. CDR3 nucleotide sequence: TGCGCCAGCAGCCCAGGGACAGGGGGCACTGCTAACTATGGCTACACCTTC.

CDR3 residues: CASSLAGGSTDTQYF. CDR3 bases: TGCGCCAGCAGCTTAGCGGGAGGATCCACAGATACGCAGTATTTT. The chain employs TRBV10-2 and TRBJ2-3; 10 nucleotides match TRBD2. This CDR3 spans 15 amino acids. The junction had 5 bases not matched to a gene; V was cut back by 6 bases and J by 2 bases. In germline, CDR1 is WSHSY, CDR2 SAAADI.

This rearrangement joins TRBV15 to TRBJ2-7, with D possibly matching TRBD1 (7 bases). This CDR3 has 15 amino acids. Deletions cut 1 base from V and 2 bases from J, with 12 bases between. The germline CDR1 and CDR2 sequences are LNHNV and YYDKDF (reference sequence). For the CDR3, the DNA is TGTGCCACCAGCAGAGGACAGGGAGGTCCCTACGAGCAGTACTTC. It codes for CATSRGQGGPYEQYF.

The chain has TRBV29-1 and TRBJ1-3; the match to TRBD1 covers 9 bases. Germline V gene data show CDR1 as SQVTM and CDR2 as ANQGSEA. The CDR3 loop spans 14 amino acids. Trimming removed 4 bases from V and 4 bases from J; junction bases left unmatched: 5. The CDR3 sequence: CSVGGTGRGNTIYF. CDR3 nucleotides: TGCAGCGTTGGAGGGACAGGGCGAGGAAACACCATATATTTT.

The gene calls are TRBV18 and TRBJ1-3; no definite D call. CDR1 and CDR2 (germline): KGHSH, LQKENI. The CDR3 spans 15 residues. V was pared by 3 bases and J by 2 bases, with 11 bases between. The CDR3 protein is CASSPAAKPGNTIYF. The CDR3 nucleotides are TGTGCCAGCTCACCGGCGGCCAAACCTGGAAACACCATATATTTT.